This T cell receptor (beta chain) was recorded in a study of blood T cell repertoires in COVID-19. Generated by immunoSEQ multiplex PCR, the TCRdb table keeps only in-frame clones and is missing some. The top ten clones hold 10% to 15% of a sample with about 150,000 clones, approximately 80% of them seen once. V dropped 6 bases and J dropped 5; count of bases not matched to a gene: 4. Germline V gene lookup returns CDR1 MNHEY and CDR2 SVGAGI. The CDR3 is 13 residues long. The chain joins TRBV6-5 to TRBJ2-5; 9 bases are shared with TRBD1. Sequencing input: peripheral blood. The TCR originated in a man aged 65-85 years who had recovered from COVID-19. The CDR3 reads CASRQGAWETQYF. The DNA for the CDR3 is TGTGCCAGCAGACAGGGGGCCTGGGAGACCCAGTACTTC.